The 6 T cell receptor beta chains in this list originate from one sample, sequenced in a study of blood T cell repertoires in COVID-19. Generated by immunoSEQ multiplex PCR, the TCRdb table keeps only in-frame clones and is missing some. The sample lists more than 9,000 clones; over 80% were seen once. The sequenced material came from peripheral blood. These receptors were collected from a human donor in a cohort sampled during active COVID-19.

The chain links TRBV11-2 to TRBJ2-3, with D hard to call. Germline V gene sequence: CDR1 SGHAT, CDR2 FQNNGV. The CDR3 extends over 13 amino acids. V was cut by 5 bases and J by 8 bases, with 14 bases left in between. The CDR3 nucleotides are TGTGCCAGCAGCCCCCCTCCTCCCCCTACGCAGTATTTT. The encoded protein is CASSPPPPPTQYF.

Only a few counts were recorded for this clone. The chain carries TRBV5-4 and TRBJ1-1, with a tentative D call TRBD1 (6 bases). The CDR3 has 14 residues. V dropped 1 base and J dropped 4 bases, with 11 bases sitting between them. CDR1 is SGHNT, CDR2 YYREEE, per germline (reference sequence). The CDR3 region is CASSLSGVGTEAFF. In nucleotides, the CDR3 is TGTGCCAGCAGCTTGTCAGGGGTAGGCACTGAAGCTTTCTTT.

The genes are TRBV6-2 or TRBV6-3 and TRBJ2-7; 7 nucleotides line up with TRBD2. The germline CDR1 and CDR2 sequences are MNHEY and SVGEGT. Trimming took 2 bases from V and 3 from J; bases not matched to a gene: 4. This CDR3 region has 14 residues. CDR3 loop: CASSYLSGNYEQYF. The DNA of the CDR3 is TGTGCCAGCAGTTACCTGAGCGGGAACTACGAGCAGTACTTC.

The J gene is TRBJ2-1, the V gene TRBV19; no firm D call. Germline V gene lookup returns CDR1 LNHDA and CDR2 SQIVND (reference sequence). This CDR3 is 13 amino acids long. V dropped 5 bases and J dropped 4 bases, with 9 bases sitting between them. The DNA of the CDR3 is TGTGCCAGTAGTCCTCGCGGTTACAATGAGCAGTTCTTC. It codes for CASSPRGYNEQFF.

CDR3 protein: CASSSGLVSLYEQYF. DNA of the CDR3: TGTGCCAGCAGTTCTGGACTAGTTTCTCTGTACGAGCAGTACTTC. The gene calls are TRBV6-5 and TRBJ2-7; 7 bases align to TRBD2. V lost 4 bases to trimming and J lost 4 bases; unmatched junction nucleotides: 10. This CDR3 contains 15 residues. CDR1 MNHEY and CDR2 SVGAGI come from the germline V gene.

This chain links TRBV5-4 with TRBJ2-1; 7 positions agree with TRBD1. Unmatched junction bases numbered 8, after V lost 4 bases and J lost 1 base. In germline, CDR1 is SGHNT, CDR2 YYREEE (reference sequence). The CDR3 spans 16 residues. Here the CDR3 DNA reads TGTGCCAGCAGCCCCCTGACAGGGTCTTCCTACAATGAGCAGTTCTTC. Protein sequence: CASSPLTGSSYNEQFF.